Given below is one T cell receptor (beta chain) in context. What it binds is not known. This entry comes from a study of cytomegalovirus exposure and HLA in healthy donors. Study in general: HLA-typed donors were the source of about 85 million unique TCRs, which an early data release held. Findings of the study overall: The classifier was said to identify cytomegalovirus status with high specificity and sensitivity. The investigators catalogued about 170 TCR beta chains as cytomegalovirus-associated. The study had only CMV serostatus as immune exposure information.

CDR1 LGHNA and CDR2 YSLEER come from the germline V gene. This CDR3 comprises 14 residues. V lost 2 bases and J lost 13, with 15 bases in between. Both 60 Vbeta primers and 13 Jbeta primers went into the PCR. Sequencing was performed with immunoSEQ multiplex PCR; in TCRdb, only in-frame clones are kept and a portion is missing. The sample consists of 150,000 to 200,000 clones, approximately 85% of them appearing once. The TCR originated in a man younger than 30 in good health and CMV-seropositive. V usage is TRBV4-3 and J usage is TRBJ1-6; tentatively, D is TRBD1 (6 bases). Sequencing was done on a sample of PBMCs. CDR3 coding DNA: TGCGCCAGCAGCCAATTGGGGGACATCGGTCCCCTCCACTTT. This translates into CASSQLGDIGPLHF.